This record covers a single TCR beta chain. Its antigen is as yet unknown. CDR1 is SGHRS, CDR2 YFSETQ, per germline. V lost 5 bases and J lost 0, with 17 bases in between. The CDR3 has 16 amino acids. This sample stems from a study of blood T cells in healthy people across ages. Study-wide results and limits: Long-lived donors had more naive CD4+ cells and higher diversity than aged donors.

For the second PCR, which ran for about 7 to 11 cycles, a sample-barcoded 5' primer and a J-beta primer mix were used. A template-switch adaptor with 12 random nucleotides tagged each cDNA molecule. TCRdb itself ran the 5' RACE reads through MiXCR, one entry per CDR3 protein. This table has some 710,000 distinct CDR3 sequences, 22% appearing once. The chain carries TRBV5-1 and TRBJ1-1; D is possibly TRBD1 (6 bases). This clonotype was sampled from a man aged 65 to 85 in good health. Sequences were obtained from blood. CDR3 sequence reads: CASSFRTVSLNTEAFF. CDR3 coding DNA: TGCGCCAGCAGTTTCCGGACAGTTTCCCTGAACACTGAAGCTTTCTTT.